The T cell receptor (beta chain) under discussion was sequenced for a study of breast tumors, draining lymph nodes, adjacent tissues (dated by TCRdb to the mid-2010s). With respect to the entire study: Breast cancer patients provided tumor, adjacent nontumor tissue and axillary lymph nodes, and the study compared the TCR beta repertoires across these three sources. In human breast cancer, the study set out to evaluate how tumor, surrounding tissue and draining lymph node repertoires relate to one another and whether T cells may move between these sites.

Sequencing relied on an Illumina HiSeq 2000. TCR beta chain libraries were generated through multiplex PCR amplification. The amplified TCR beta chain products were analyzed by high-throughput sequencing. The raw public data were reprocessed by TCRdb itself: fastp quality trimming at Q25, MiXCR clonotype calling, in-frame beta chains only. Duplicate CDR3 protein sequences are folded into a single record with the most common DNA and genes. The sample profile shows some 140,000 distinct CDR3 sequences; more than 20% of them were found once. About 2.4% of the sample lies in the top ten. This clonotype came up many times. Its binding antigen is unknown. The input lacks base qualities; no much larger clone sits a single base away. The axillary draining lymph nodes of breast cancer patients were the source of the lymph node samples. What the authors observed across the whole study: Tumors showed preferential V and J gene usage, and their T-cell repertoire diversity fell below that of lymph nodes yet above that of nontumor tissue. Tumor and nontumor tissue repertoires were significantly more similar in luminal-like than in basal-like breast cancer. Rather than being directly demonstrated, the conclusion that tumor T cells originate in lymph nodes was presented as consistent with a hypothesis. The data were judged consistent with most tumor T cells deriving from the lymph node and then expanding within tumor tissue.

V loses 5 bases, J loses 0 bases, and the germline ends lie 5 bases apart. From the cysteine up to the phenylalanine, the CDR3 has a length of 13 residues. Of all the DNA, just the CDR3 is kept, 39 bases in frame from base 1. Based on the germline V gene, the CDR1 and CDR2 sequences are KGHDR and SFDVKD. The sequence was obtained from a female donor with breast cancer. Some clones in this sample may be carry-over from other donors' samples. Sequenced material: axillary lymph node tissue. The receptor chain draws on TRBV24-1 and TRBJ2-3, with the D gene call left open. The nucleotides read TGTGCCACCAGTGTGGGCAGCACAGATACGCAGTATTTT. Translated, it gives CATSVGSTDTQYF.